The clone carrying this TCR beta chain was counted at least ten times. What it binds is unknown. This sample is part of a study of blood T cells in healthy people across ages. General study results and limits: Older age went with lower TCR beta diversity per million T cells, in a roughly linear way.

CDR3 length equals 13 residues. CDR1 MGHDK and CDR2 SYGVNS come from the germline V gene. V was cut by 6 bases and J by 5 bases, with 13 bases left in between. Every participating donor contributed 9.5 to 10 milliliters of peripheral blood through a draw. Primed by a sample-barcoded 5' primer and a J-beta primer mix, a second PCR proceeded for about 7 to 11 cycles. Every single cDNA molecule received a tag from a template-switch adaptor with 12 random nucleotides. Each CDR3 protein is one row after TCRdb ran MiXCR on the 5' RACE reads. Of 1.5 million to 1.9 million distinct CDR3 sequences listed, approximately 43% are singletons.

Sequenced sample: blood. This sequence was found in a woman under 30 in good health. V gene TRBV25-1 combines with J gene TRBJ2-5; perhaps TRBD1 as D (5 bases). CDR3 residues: CASSRQSPETQYF. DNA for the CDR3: TGTGCCAGCAGCAGACAGTCCCCGGAGACCCAGTACTTC.